The entry below describes one T cell receptor beta chain. The target antigen is unknown. The record originates from a study of post-analysis software for immune sequencing data. General study results and limits: In patients, five TRBV segments were more frequent than in controls, with TRBV5-6, TRBV5-1 and TRBV20-1 among them. F-measure co-clustering was strong for batch-matched samples. Diversity measured as normalized Chao1 was significantly lower in multiple sclerosis patients than in controls.

Prepared libraries of TCR beta cDNA carried unique molecular identifiers. Starting from approximately 0.95 to 9.8 million T cells, the study yielded about 500,000 cDNA molecules. One entry per CDR3 protein, called by TCRdb with MiXCR from the PCR reads. The profile covers 450,000 to 700,000 distinct CDR3 sequences, with roughly 45% appearing a single time and more than 1.5% taken by the ten largest. The CDR3 runs 14 residues. Per germline, CDR1 WNHNN and CDR2 SYGVQD (reference sequence). Trimming removed 4 bases from V and 1 base from J, with 10 bases in between. The sequence derives from a girl under 18 with multiple sclerosis. The sequenced sample consisted of blood. The rearrangement uses TRBV10-1 and TRBJ1-1, with a possible D match to TRBD1 (5 bases). The CDR3 nucleotides are TGCGCCAGCAGTGGGGGGACTCAGAACACTGAAGCTTTCTTT. The encoded protein is CASSGGTQNTEAFF.